These 13 T cell receptor beta chains came from one sample sequenced in a study of shared clonotypes between healthy human individuals. Repertoires were generated with immunoSEQ multiplex PCR, while TCRdb's copy carries only in-frame clones and drops some. The sample shows more than 1.2 million clones, around 98.5% of them seen only once. Sequenced: naive CD4+ T cells sorted from blood. Subset: CD45RA+ positively selected. The receptors shown here come from a man between 25 and 39 years old in good health.

In this sample, this clone turned up a few times. The same CDR3 is also encoded by other DNA sequences in this sample. The chain employs TRBV29-1 and TRBJ2-1, with D hard to call. V lost 0 bases and J lost 6, with 0 bases in between. The germline V gene has CDR1 SQVTM and CDR2 ANQGSEA. The CDR3 loop spans 10 amino acids. The CDR3, as DNA: TGCAGCGTTGAAGACAATGAGCAGTTCTTC. Translating it yields CSVEDNEQFF.

The chain joins TRBV10-1 to TRBJ2-7; D unresolved. This CDR3 comprises 15 residues. V shed 3 bases and J shed 4 bases, with 16 bases lying between them. The germline V gene has CDR1 WNHNN and CDR2 SYGVQD (reference sequence). The CDR3 bases are TGCGCCAGCAGTGACTCAGGAGAATTCGGATACGAGCAGTACTTC. Its translation is CASSDSGEFGYEQYF.

Worth noting for this clone: Other DNA variants within this sample encode the same CDR3. J is TRBJ2-5 and V is TRBV30; D is ambiguous. With 0 bases removed from V and 4 bases from J, the gap between germline ends came to 3 bases. The V gene's germline CDR1 is GTSNPN and CDR2 SVGIG (reference sequence). The CDR3 is 11 residues long. CDR3 amino acids: CAWSVLETQYF. The CDR3 nucleotides are TGTGCCTGGAGTGTACTAGAGACCCAGTACTTC.

The V and J genes are TRBV27 and TRBJ2-2, with D possibly TRBD1 on 6 matching bases. CDR3 length equals 12 residues. The germline CDR1 and CDR2 sequences are MNHEY and SMNVEV (reference sequence). Trimming took off 5 bases at V and 6 bases at J, with 7 bases between the two ends. CDR3 DNA: TGTGCCAGCAGTCGGACAGCCGGGGAGCTGTTTTTT. As protein: CASSRTAGELFF.

The J gene is TRBJ2-7, the V gene TRBV10-1; no clear D gene. The V and J ends lost 4 bases and 5 bases respectively, with 12 bases between them. Germline CDR1 reads WNHNN; CDR2 reads SYGVQD (reference sequence). The CDR3 is made up of 13 amino acids. CDR3 in DNA: TGCGCCAGCAGTGCCGCGGCGGTCCACGAGCAGTACTTC. Translation: CASSAAAVHEQYF.

The rearrangement joins TRBV7-6 to TRBJ2-1; 7 bases align to TRBD1. CDR1 and CDR2 (germline): SGHVS, FNYEAQ. The CDR3 extends over 18 amino acids. V shed 2 bases, J shed 4 bases, and the junction held 14 bases outside the gene matches. The CDR3 loop is CASSLPKGTVNIYNEQFF. The CDR3 DNA reads as TGTGCCAGCAGCTTACCAAAGGGGACAGTCAATATATACAATGAGCAGTTCTTC.

The chain is built from TRBV25-1 and TRBJ2-3; possibly TRBD2 for D (5 bases). The CDR3 is 13 residues long. V dropped 4 bases and J dropped 5 bases, with 10 bases sitting between them. Germline V gene sequence: CDR1 MGHDK, CDR2 SYGVNS. The DNA of the CDR3 is TGTGCCAGCAGTGTTACGGGGAAAGATACGCAGTATTTT. It translates to CASSVTGKDTQYF. Together with reference TRBV25-1 and TRBJ2-3, the CDR3 gives the full variable domain: EADIYQTPRYLVIGTGKKITLECSQTMGHDKMYWYQQDPGMELHLIHYSYGVNSTEKGDLSSESTVSRIRTEHFPLTLESARPSHTSQYLCASSVTGKDTQYFGPGTRLTVL.

V usage is TRBV6-5 and J usage is TRBJ2-5; weak D call: TRBD1 (5 bases). The V and J ends lost 0 bases and 2 bases respectively, with 10 bases between them. This CDR3 has 15 residues. The germline gives CDR1 MNHEY, CDR2 SVGAGI. The CDR3 sequence is CASSYSTGLQETQYF. Here the CDR3 DNA reads TGTGCCAGCAGTTACTCTACAGGCCTACAAGAGACCCAGTACTTC.

In the case of this clone: Other DNA sequences within the sample encode an identical CDR3. This rearrangement joins TRBV18 to TRBJ2-2, with 10 bases that match TRBD2. The CDR3 loop spans 17 amino acids. After removal of 3 bases from V and 5 bases from J, the junction contained 9 bases not matched to a gene. Per germline, CDR1 KGHSH and CDR2 LQKENI. In DNA form, the CDR3 reads TGTGCCAGCTCACCGCGAACTAGCGGGACCGTAACCGGGGAGCTGTTTTTT. This codes for CASSPRTSGTVTGELFF.

The chain links TRBV5-1 to TRBJ1-2, with TRBD1 as a possible D gene (5 bases). The CDR3 is made up of 14 amino acids. Germline V gene sequence: CDR1 SGHRS, CDR2 YFSETQ. V was pared by 0 bases and J by 4 bases, with 10 bases between. The CDR3 DNA follows: TGCGCCAGCAGCTTGGGACAGATCGGCTATGGCTACACCTTC. As protein: CASSLGQIGYGYTF.

V gene TRBV27 combines with J gene TRBJ1-4; D ambiguous. The length of the CDR3 is 14 residues. Trimming shortened V by 6 bases and J by 4 bases, and 12 bases separated the two germline ends. Germline V gene data show CDR1 as MNHEY and CDR2 as SMNVEV (reference sequence). CDR3 DNA: TGTGCCAGCAGCTACCGGGGTGATAATGAAAAACTGTTTTTT. The encoded protein is CASSYRGDNEKLFF.

The CDR3, as DNA: TGTGCCAGCAGCTTGGGTGGGACGGAGCAGTTCTTC. Its translation: CASSLGGTEQFF. The J gene is TRBJ2-1, the V gene TRBV5-4; D tentatively fits TRBD1 or TRBD2 (5 bases each). Germline V gene lookup returns CDR1 SGHNT and CDR2 YYREEE (reference sequence). This CDR3 is 12 amino acids long. V was pared by 0 bases and J by 10 bases, with 8 bases between.

A remark on this clone: The sample carries other DNA sequences with the same CDR3. J is TRBJ2-1 and V is TRBV15; D is unclear. Germline V lookup: CDR1 LNHNV, CDR2 YYDKDF (reference sequence). V dropped 1 base and J dropped 4 bases, with 2 bases sitting between them. The CDR3 runs 12 residues. The CDR3 bases are TGTGCCACCAGCAGAGTATACAATGAGCAGTTCTTC. Its protein is CATSRVYNEQFF.